Listed below are T cell receptor beta chains from one sample, sequenced in a study of blood T cell repertoires in COVID-19. This table comes from immunoSEQ multiplex PCR, and its TCRdb copy is limited to in-frame clones, with some not included. The sample yields 80,000 to 90,000 clones, 80% to 90% seen once. Sequencing used peripheral blood. All receptors come from a man aged 80 or over with active or convalescent COVID-19. Each CDR3 is given with its conserved first and last residue.

TRBV6-1,TRBJ1-5,CASSEAGGRGHYSNQPQHF
TRBV9,TRBJ2-1,CASSARGDNYNEQFF
TRBV10-3,TRBJ2-1,CAISVKKLEQFF
TRBV2,TRBJ2-1,CASKIEGGRSYNEQFF
TRBV6-2/TRBV6-3,TRBJ1-2,CASSPTGFDGYTF
TRBV7-2,TRBJ1-3,CASSLDSGQDSGNTIYF
TRBV7-8,TRBJ2-5,CASSSGQVQYF
TRBV9,TRBJ2-7,CASSAGNKANYEQYF
TRBV7-2,TRBJ2-1,CASSLAASGTYNEQFF
TRBV6-6,TRBJ2-3,CASSYSSGGTQYF